The rows below give T cell receptor beta chains drawn from one sample of a study of Ad26.COV2.S vaccination and SARS-CoV-2 variants. The method was immunoSEQ multiplex PCR; TCRdb's version includes in-frame clones alone and lacks a portion of them. The sample lists fewer than 500,000 clones, roughly 91% occurring once. The sample was peripheral blood, taken in a trial of Ad26.COV2.S vaccine versus placebo. Receptor source: a person aged 18-60 years who received the Ad26.COV2.S COVID-19 vaccine or a placebo. The CDR3 runs from the conserved cysteine through the conserved F or W. Each record gives: CDR3 protein, CDR3 DNA, CDR3 length, clone size, D gene, V gene, J gene. The D gene is left open where the match is weak. Not every row has a clone size; where given, it reads once, few, many or a size class.

CDR3: CASSPRLVMAGEQFF
DNA: TGTGCCAGCAGCCCCCGACTAGTTATGGCGGGTGAGCAGTTCTTC
length: 15
size: once
D: .
V: TRBV4-2
J: TRBJ2-1

CDR3: CASSQITGGIKPQHF
DNA: TGTGCCAGCAGTCAGATTACAGGGGGGATCAAGCCCCAGCATTTT
length: 15
size: .
D: TRBD1
V: TRBV28
J: TRBJ1-5

CDR3: CAWRLGTASYGYTF
DNA: TGTGCCTGGAGGTTGGGGACAGCTTCCTATGGCTACACCTTC
length: 14
size: .
D: TRBD1
V: TRBV30
J: TRBJ1-2

CDR3: CASSEGGSGNTIYF
DNA: TGTGCCAGCAGCGAAGGTGGCTCTGGAAACACCATATATTTT
length: 14
size: .
D: .
V: TRBV28
J: TRBJ1-3

CDR3: CASSPTWGGDSYEQYF
DNA: TGTGCCAGCAGTCCGACCTGGGGGGGGGACTCCTACGAGCAGTACTTC
length: 16
size: .
D: TRBD2
V: TRBV6-2/TRBV6-3
J: TRBJ2-7

CDR3: CASSLAGGYSSYEQYF
DNA: TGTGCCAGCAGCTTAGCCGGCGGTTACAGCTCCTACGAGCAGTACTTC
length: 16
size: .
D: .
V: TRBV11-2
J: TRBJ2-7

CDR3: CATSSPKGGPYEQYF
DNA: TGTGCCACCAGCTCACCCAAAGGGGGGCCATACGAGCAGTACTTC
length: 15
size: .
D: .
V: TRBV15
J: TRBJ2-7

CDR3: CASSQSATSETYEQYF
DNA: TGCGCCAGCAGCCAATCGGCGACTAGCGAAACCTACGAGCAGTACTTC
length: 16
size: .
D: TRBD2
V: TRBV4-3
J: TRBJ2-7

CDR3: CASSVVGGHNEQFF
DNA: TGTGCCAGCAGCGTAGTTGGGGGCCACAATGAGCAGTTCTTC
length: 14
size: .
D: .
V: TRBV9
J: TRBJ2-1

CDR3: CASSRRTGVAYEQYF
DNA: TGTGCCAGCAGCCGACGAACAGGGGTGGCCTACGAGCAGTACTTC
length: 15
size: .
D: TRBD1
V: TRBV4-2
J: TRBJ2-7

CDR3: CASSMGTSDNEQFF
DNA: TGTGCCAGTAGCATGGGGACTAGCGACAATGAGCAGTTCTTC
length: 14
size: .
D: TRBD2
V: TRBV19
J: TRBJ2-1

CDR3: CASSPSRTDTQYF
DNA: TGTGCCAGCAGCCCGTCGCGCACAGATACGCAGTATTTT
length: 13
size: .
D: .
V: TRBV7-3
J: TRBJ2-3

CDR3: CASSWPGVSNQPQHF
DNA: TGCGCCAGCAGTTGGCCAGGGGTTAGCAATCAGCCCCAGCATTTT
length: 15
size: .
D: .
V: TRBV23-1
J: TRBJ1-5

CDR3: CASSQDLGGSEKLFF
DNA: TGCGCCAGCAGCCAAGATCTGGGGGGGAGTGAAAAACTGTTTTTT
length: 15
size: .
D: .
V: TRBV4-1
J: TRBJ1-4

CDR3: CASSERHFSYEQYF
DNA: TGTGCCAGCAGTGAAAGACACTTCTCCTACGAGCAGTACTTC
length: 14
size: .
D: .
V: TRBV6-1
J: TRBJ2-7

CDR3: CASGLWLAPNEQFF
DNA: TGTGCCAGCGGGCTATGGCTAGCTCCCAATGAGCAGTTCTTC
length: 14
size: .
D: .
V: TRBV5-5
J: TRBJ2-1

CDR3: CASSQPGQPQHF
DNA: TGTGCCAGCAGCCAACCGGGCCAGCCCCAGCATTTT
length: 12
size: .
D: .
V: TRBV3-1/TRBV3-2
J: TRBJ1-5

CDR3: CASRGSTDNEQFF
DNA: TGTGCCAGCCGAGGCTCCACCGACAATGAGCAGTTCTTC
length: 13
size: .
D: .
V: TRBV7-9
J: TRBJ2-1

CDR3: CASSFGGDTEAFF
DNA: TGTGCCAGCAGCTTCGGTGGGGACACTGAAGCTTTCTTT
length: 13
size: .
D: .
V: TRBV7-9
J: TRBJ1-1

CDR3: CASSPRQVYEQYF
DNA: TGTGCCAGCAGTCCCCGACAGGTCTACGAGCAGTACTTC
length: 13
size: .
D: .
V: TRBV6-2/TRBV6-3
J: TRBJ2-7

CDR3: CASSLLPLRASKNIQYF
DNA: TGTGCCAGCAGTTTATTACCCCTCAGGGCGTCTAAAAACATTCAGTACTTC
length: 17
size: once
D: .
V: TRBV27
J: TRBJ2-4

CDR3: CASSVKDFFTDTQYF
DNA: TGTGCCAGCAGCGTCAAGGACTTTTTCACAGATACGCAGTATTTT
length: 15
size: once
D: .
V: TRBV9
J: TRBJ2-3